The TCR beta chain under discussion was sequenced for a study of beta chain features in type 1 diabetes (dated 2018 in TCRdb). Background for the entire study: Mean age, gender distribution, total cell number and subset yield were not different between patients and healthy donors. Across all samples, almost 110 million sorted cells were examined, and cell number per subset correlated strongly with RNA yield. In the study, recently diagnosed type 1 diabetes patients and matched healthy donors were compared on the TCRB repertoires of their sorted circulating CD4+ T cell subsets. Regulatory and stem cell-like memory subsets were obtained from only 8 patients and about eight healthy donors, while naive and central memory subsets were obtained from all 30 or so donors. Broader findings and caveats from the paper: HLA sub-analyses involved small numbers of individuals, so any influence of HLA type on TCRB rearrangement remained unresolved. In all four CD4+ subsets, TCRB CDR3 length was moderately but significantly shorter in type 1 diabetes patients. At VDJ recombination sites, type 1 diabetes patients had fewer insertions and more deleted nucleotides, which implies abnormalities in thymic rearrangement. Shorter templates might have been favored by PCR, but patient and control samples were amplified and corrected together, so both groups would have been affected equally by any skew. Naive, central memory and regulatory TCRB repertoires appeared more similar among patients than among healthy donors. Because cDNA was sequenced instead of genomic DNA, activated cells with high expression could be over-represented, although the groups did not differ in activation or CD3 levels.

From each donor, a single peripheral blood sample of about 120 mL on average was drawn into heparinised tubes. Naive, central memory, regulatory and stem cell-like memory CD4+ T cells were sorted on a BD FACSAria II using a panel including CD45RO, CCR7, CD25, CD127, CD95 and CD27. All sorted populations exceeded 98% purity. PBMCs were isolated right away by Lymphoprep density gradient centrifugation and were stained directly, without culture. Samples were stained and sorted in pairs, with one healthy donor and one patient per experiment, so that batch effects were minimized. All of the isolated RNA was reverse transcribed with the High Capacity cDNA Reverse Transcription Kit, so expressed TCRB transcripts were sequenced. Deep immunoSEQ sequencing was performed on naive, central memory and regulatory T cell samples, with an average of approximately 4 million total reads per sample. Sorted cells were lysed in RLT buffer, and RNA was extracted using DNase-treated RNeasy Micro or Mini kits according to cell number. Each cell subset was processed on its own to prevent cross-contamination, while patient and healthy donor samples were processed together. The immunoSEQ multiplex PCR was used to amplify TCRB sequences from cDNA, yielding 87-bp fragments that span the CDR3 region. Sequencing of the amplicons was performed on the Illumina HiSeq platform. Per the authors' processing: PCR bias was corrected computationally using synthetic template baselines, and reads within Hamming distance 2 were collapsed, with unmergeable singletons discarded. Reads were aligned to IMGT to assign V, D and J genes, CDR3 length, and insertions or deletions at six rearrangement sites. Clonotype counts were normalized to sorted cell number within each subset before computing true diversity and Gini coefficients with the tcR R package. The overlap coefficient, calculated on TCRB nucleotide sequences, was used to quantify repertoire sharing. Out-of-frame TCRB sequences from naive cells were analyzed to stand in for the pre-selection repertoire. TCRdb re-hosts the immuneACCESS table, in-frame sequences only. Its copies lack some clones; in the studies checked, an unresolved V gene accounts for under half of them, and the cause for the rest is not known. V and J calls and clone size come straight from that table; D and trimming were deduced from the DNA. Present in this sample are around 250,000 clones, approximately 15% of which were seen just once. The ten largest clones add up to roughly 0.019% of the sample.

This clone has a single count. It lacks a known antigen. No per-base quality is available; no much larger clone lies one base away. The V end loses 7 bases and the J end loses 4 bases, and a stretch of 16 bases separates them. Based on the germline V gene, the CDR1 and CDR2 sequences are MDHEN and SYDVKM. The CDR3 measures 14 amino acids from cysteine to phenylalanine. Kept here is only the CDR3 DNA, which spans 42 bases and is read in frame from base 1. Sequencing input: naive CD4+ T cells from blood. Per the publication, the cell subset or site label means: true naive CD4+ T cells. This TCR was sampled from a man aged 25 to 40 with type 1 diabetes. Recombination joined TRBV28 with TRBJ2-5; no D gene can be assigned with confidence. The sequence in DNA is TGTGCCAGCACGCGTCGGGTTTCGGGAGAGACCCAGTACTTC. The resulting protein is CASTRRVSGETQYF.